This T cell receptor beta chain was identified in a study of T cells in women clearing cervical HPV infection. Trimming took 1 base from V and 2 from J; bases not matched to a gene: 20. The CDR3 consists of 19 residues. Germline CDR1 reads DFQATT; CDR2 reads SNEGSKA (reference sequence). Using immunoSEQ multiplex PCR, the repertoire was profiled, and TCRdb retains in-frame clones only, with some absent. The table lists some 21,000 clones. With respect to this clone: From the germline J gene comes the end of the CDR3, since the read stops 3 residues before it.

The sequence was collected from a woman between 18 and 75 years old with a cervical HPV16 infection that either progressed to CIN3+ or cleared (not recorded which). The source material was blood buffy coat. The chain joins TRBV20-1 to TRBJ2-7; TRBD1 agrees at 7 bases. The CDR3 DNA, read in part, is TGCAGTGCTAGAGCGCATCGTGCCGCAGACAGGGAGAGGGCCTACGAG. Its protein product is CSARAHRAADRERAYE. The entire CDR3 protein reads CSARAHRAADRERAYEQYF.